This is a list of T cell receptor beta chains from one sample in a study of blood T cell repertoires in COVID-19. Assay used: immunoSEQ multiplex PCR; TCRdb lists only in-frame clones, some missing. There are 40,000 to 45,000 clones in the sample; 69% occur only once, and 6.2% lies in the top ten. The sequenced sample was peripheral blood. All receptors derive from a man older than 75 with acute or convalescent COVID-19. The CDR3 runs from the conserved cysteine through the conserved F or W. A D gene is named only where the DNA matches it firmly. Rows may omit the clone size; those that give it use once, few, many or a size class.

>TRBV7-9|TRBJ1-2|-|-
CASSPGQSNPGYTF
TGTGCCAGCAGCCCAGGACAGTCTAACCCTGGCTACACCTTC
>TRBV9|TRBJ2-3|TRBD1|-
CASSFTGQSTDTQYF
TGTGCCAGCAGCTTTACGGGACAGTCCACAGATACGCAGTATTTT
>TRBV12-3/TRBV12-4|TRBJ1-1|TRBD1|-
CASSPRQGNEAFF
TGTGCCAGCAGCCCCAGACAGGGTAACGAAGCTTTCTTT
>TRBV6-5|TRBJ1-5|-|-
CASSSQSNQPQHF
TGTGCCAGCAGCTCACAAAGCAATCAGCCCCAGCATTTT
>TRBV20-1|TRBJ1-1|-|few
CSARDWTEAFF
TGCAGTGCGAGGGATTGGACTGAAGCTTTCTTT
>TRBV27|TRBJ2-7|-|few
CASSSGGRTYEQYF
TGTGCCAGCAGTTCGGGTGGTCGAACCTACGAGCAGTACTTC
>TRBV5-1|TRBJ2-5|TRBD1|-
CASSIQGQGETQYF
TGCGCCAGCAGCATACAGGGGCAAGGAGAGACCCAGTACTTC
>TRBV7-2|TRBJ2-1|-|-
CASSLVGASNEQFF
TGTGCCAGCAGCTTAGTCGGAGCCAGCAATGAGCAGTTCTTC
>TRBV7-9|TRBJ1-6|-|-
CASSLVTGYNSPLHF
TGTGCCAGCAGCTTAGTTACCGGGTATAATTCACCCCTCCACTTT
>TRBV5-6|TRBJ1-3|-|-
CASSTPAGNTIYF
TGTGCCAGCAGTACCCCCGCCGGGAACACCATATATTTT
>TRBV11-2|TRBJ2-1|-|-
CASSLGGVLSNEQFF
TGTGCCAGCAGCTTAGGGGGGGTCTTGTCCAATGAGCAGTTCTTC
>TRBV7-9|TRBJ2-3|TRBD2|-
CASSSLGLAGALSTDTQYF
TGTGCCAGCAGTAGCCTAGGGCTAGCGGGAGCCTTGAGCACAGATACGCAGTATTTT
>TRBV6-5|TRBJ1-1|-|once
CASRRTVNTEAFF
TGTGCCAGCAGAAGGACAGTGAACACTGAAGCTTTCTTT
>TRBV2|TRBJ2-3|TRBD1|-
CASSWGSGGFNTDTQYF
TGTGCCAGCAGTTGGGGGTCAGGGGGATTTAACACAGATACGCAGTATTTT
>TRBV18|TRBJ2-7|-|-
CASSPRGYEQYF
TGTGCCAGCTCCCCTCGCGGATACGAGCAGTACTTC
>TRBV27|TRBJ2-5|TRBD1|once
CASSLSSDRGQRETQYF
TGTGCCAGCAGTTTATCCTCCGACAGGGGGCAGCGGGAGACCCAGTACTTC
>TRBV25-1|TRBJ2-1|-|-
CASSDRGIYNEQFF
TGTGCCAGCAGTGATAGGGGTATTTACAATGAGCAGTTCTTC
>TRBV7-2|TRBJ2-3|TRBD2|-
CASSLVRGGPTDTQYF
TGTGCCAGCAGCTTGGTCCGCGGGGGGCCCACAGATACGCAGTATTTT
>TRBV6-1|TRBJ2-2|TRBD2|few
CASSEPRGLGVGELFF
TGTGCCAGCAGTGAACCCCGGGGACTAGGCGTCGGGGAGCTGTTTTTT
>TRBV5-1|TRBJ1-1|-|-
CASSLDSRLGGTEAFF
TGCGCCAGCAGCTTGGACAGCCGATTGGGGGGCACTGAAGCTTTCTTT
>TRBV27|TRBJ1-4|TRBD1|few
CASSIPPDRGQATNEKLFF
TGTGCCAGCAGTATCCCTCCGGACAGGGGCCAGGCAACTAATGAAAAACTGTTTTTT
>TRBV6-5|TRBJ2-3|-|-
CASSLGPTDTQYF
TGTGCCAGCAGTTTGGGGCCCACAGATACGCAGTATTTT
>TRBV7-3|TRBJ2-3|-|-
CASSPSGGDSPDTQYF
TGTGCCAGCAGCCCCTCCGGCGGGGATAGCCCAGATACGCAGTATTTT
>TRBV5-4|TRBJ2-5|-|-
CASSLVGETQYF
TGTGCCAGCAGCTTGGTGGGCGAGACCCAGTACTTC
>TRBV3-1/TRBV3-2|TRBJ2-3|-|once
CASSSSTDTQYF
TGTGCCAGCAGTTCGTCCACAGATACGCAGTATTTT
>TRBV6-6|TRBJ2-3|TRBD1|-
CASSDTGTGLDTQYF
TGTGCCAGCAGCGACACCGGGACAGGTCTAGATACGCAGTATTTT
>TRBV7-2|TRBJ2-3|TRBD2|-
CASSLRTSGTDTQYF
TGTGCCAGCAGCTTACGGACTAGCGGCACAGATACGCAGTATTTT
>TRBV3-1/TRBV3-2|TRBJ2-4|-|-
CASSQDLGGHIQYF
TGTGCCAGCAGCCAAGATTTAGGCGGGCACATTCAGTACTTC
>TRBV27|TRBJ2-1|-|-
CASSLLRSPPTEQFF
TGTGCCAGCAGTTTACTTCGCTCCCCTCCTACTGAGCAGTTCTTC
>TRBV5-4|TRBJ1-1|-|-
CASSLYVGPEAFF
TGTGCCAGCAGCTTGTACGTTGGCCCTGAAGCTTTCTTT
>TRBV4-1|TRBJ1-6|-|few
CATRGPESPLHF
TGCGCCACCCGCGGGCCGGAGTCACCCCTCCACTTT
>TRBV19|TRBJ1-4|-|-
CARVGRRSLFF
TGTGCCAGAGTAGGGAGGAGGTCACTGTTTTTT
>TRBV23-1|TRBJ2-1|-|-
CASSHPTTGLVFFGQFF
TGCGCCAGCAGTCACCCGACAACAGGGTTAGTATTCTTTGGGCAGTTCTTC
>TRBV4-3|TRBJ2-7|TRBD2|few
CASSQLLAGGSYEQYF
TGCGCCAGCAGCCAGCTACTAGCGGGTGGCTCCTACGAGCAGTACTTC
>TRBV10-3|TRBJ1-6|-|-
CAISEGVGSSYNSPLHF
TGTGCCATCAGTGAGGGCGTCGGGAGCTCCTATAATTCACCCCTCCACTTT
>TRBV27|TRBJ2-1|-|few
CASSFGPGTEQFF
TGTGCCAGCAGTTTTGGGCCAGGCACAGAGCAGTTCTTC
>TRBV5-6|TRBJ1-1|TRBD1|-
CASIHQGQGVWTEAFF
TGTGCCAGCATCCATCAGGGACAGGGGGTATGGACTGAAGCTTTCTTT
>TRBV2|TRBJ2-7|TRBD2|-
CACGGVGSYEQYF
TGTGCCTGCGGGGGGGTGGGCTCCTACGAGCAGTACTTC
>TRBV20-1|TRBJ2-3|TRBD2|-
CSASLTSGTDTQYF
TGCAGTGCTAGTTTGACTAGCGGCACAGATACGCAGTATTTT
>TRBV6-2/TRBV6-3|TRBJ2-1|TRBD1|-
CASSLDRGLNEQFF
TGTGCCAGCAGCCTCGACAGGGGGCTCAATGAGCAGTTCTTC
>TRBV29-1|TRBJ2-3|-|-
CSVGVNTDTQYF
TGCAGCGTTGGAGTGAACACAGATACGCAGTATTTT
>TRBV15|TRBJ1-1|-|once
CATSSTQNTEAFF
TGTGCCACCAGCAGCACACAGAACACTGAAGCTTTCTTT
>TRBV14|TRBJ1-1|TRBD1|-
CASSQGTGRAFF
TGTGCCAGCAGCCAAGGGACAGGGAGGGCTTTCTTT
>TRBV27|TRBJ2-1|TRBD1|-
CARGQGIKFF
TGTGCCAGGGGACAGGGAATTAAGTTCTTC
>TRBV11-3|TRBJ1-1|-|-
CASSKLRTGSGTEAFF
TGTGCCAGCAGCAAACTAAGAACAGGGAGTGGCACTGAAGCTTTCTTT
>TRBV7-2|TRBJ1-1|TRBD1|-
CASSKTGQGNTEAFF
TGTGCCAGCAGCAAGACGGGACAGGGGAACACTGAAGCTTTCTTT
>TRBV19|TRBJ2-6|-|few
CASSNDRTGANVLTF
TGTGCCAGTAGTAATGACAGAACTGGGGCCAACGTCCTGACTTTC
>TRBV9|TRBJ2-3|TRBD2|-
CASNPLGGSSDTQYF
TGTGCCAGCAACCCTCTAGGCGGGAGTTCAGATACGCAGTATTTT
>TRBV6-4|TRBJ2-1|TRBD2|medium-sized
CASSDSGSGRWDEQFF
TGTGCCAGCAGTGACTCGGGTAGCGGGAGGTGGGATGAGCAGTTCTTC
>TRBV13|TRBJ2-2|TRBD2|-
CASSSRGSGVVRTGELFF
TGTGCCAGCAGCTCCCGTGGGAGCGGGGTCGTACGGACCGGGGAGCTGTTTTTT
>TRBV7-2|TRBJ1-2|-|-
CASSLNTGFYGYTF
TGTGCCAGCAGCTTAAACACAGGATTCTATGGCTACACCTTC
>TRBV18|TRBJ2-5|TRBD1|-
CASSVDRGRQETQYF
TGTGCCAGCTCAGTAGACAGGGGTCGACAAGAGACCCAGTACTTC
>TRBV6-5|TRBJ2-7|-|medium-sized
CASQTGRKYEQYF
TGTGCCAGTCAGACCGGGAGAAAGTACGAGCAGTACTTC
>TRBV4-2|TRBJ2-7|TRBD1|medium-sized
CASSQAGTGGSYEQYF
TGTGCCAGCAGCCAAGCCGGGACAGGGGGCTCCTACGAGCAGTACTTC